These T cell receptor beta chains were read from a single sample in a study of cytomegalovirus exposure and HLA in healthy donors. Profiling relied on immunoSEQ multiplex PCR, and the TCRdb table lists in-frame clones only, not all of them. This sample carries 90,000 to 120,000 clones, 78% of them seen once, and the ten largest clones take approximately 1.9%. The source material was PBMCs. These receptors were taken from a woman in her thirties or forties in good health and CMV-seronegative. Each CDR3 is given with its conserved first and last residue. The D gene is left open where the match is weak. Clone size is given for some rows only: seen once, a few or many times, or a class if the clone is expanded.

V gene,clone size,J gene,D gene,CDR3 DNA,CDR3 protein
TRBV7-6,NA,TRBJ2-7,NA,TGTGCCAGCAGCCTCACCCGCCAGGGCCCCTACGAGCAGTACTTC,CASSLTRQGPYEQYF
TRBV5-4,NA,TRBJ2-1,NA,TGTGCCAGCAGCCCGGGTTATGAGCAGTTCTTC,CASSPGYEQFF
TRBV11-2,NA,TRBJ1-1,TRBD1,TGTGCCAGCAGGGGTGTCCCGGGACAGGACCTCCGGGGAACTGAAGCTTTCTTT,CASRGVPGQDLRGTEAFF
TRBV7-9,NA,TRBJ2-7,TRBD1,TGTGCCAGCAGCTTAGTGACAGGGAACGACGAGCAGTACTTC,CASSLVTGNDEQYF
TRBV28,NA,TRBJ2-2,TRBD1,TGTGCCAGCACCCACGGACAGGGGGCATCCGGGGAGCTGTTTTTT,CASTHGQGASGELFF
TRBV5-1,NA,TRBJ1-4,NA,TGCGCCAGCAGCTTGGTTCAGGGTGGGACTAATGAAAAACTGTTTTTT,CASSLVQGGTNEKLFF
TRBV30,NA,TRBJ2-1,TRBD2,TGTGCCTGGAGTGTAAGTAGCGGGAGGGCCAATGAGCAGTTCTTC,CAWSVSSGRANEQFF
TRBV19,NA,TRBJ1-5,NA,TGTGCCAGTAGGATTTCGGACAGTCATCGCAATCAGCCCCAGCATTTT,CASRISDSHRNQPQHF
TRBV11-2,once,TRBJ2-1,NA,TGTGCCAGCGAAGCGGGCGGGAATGAGCAGTTCTTC,CASEAGGNEQFF
TRBV30,NA,TRBJ1-2,NA,TGTGCCTGGAATAACGGTGCCATAGGGGGCTATGGCTACACCTTC,CAWNNGAIGGYGYTF
TRBV2,NA,TRBJ2-7,TRBD2,TGTGCCAGCCGACCCCGACTAGCGGGAGACTACGAGCAGTACTTC,CASRPRLAGDYEQYF
TRBV5-1,few,TRBJ1-5,NA,TGCGCCAGCAGCCCGACAGGACTTAGCAATCAGCCCCAGCATTTT,CASSPTGLSNQPQHF
TRBV28,NA,TRBJ1-1,NA,TGTGCCAGCAGTTTAGGATCAGGAACTGAAGCTTTCTTT,CASSLGSGTEAFF
TRBV7-9,NA,TRBJ2-2,TRBD1,TGTGCCAGCAGAGCCACAGGGGCCGCCGGGGAGCTGTTTTTT,CASRATGAAGELFF
TRBV6-5,medium-sized,TRBJ2-7,NA,TGTGCCAGCAAGACTAGCTCCTACGAGCAGTACTTC,CASKTSSYEQYF
TRBV28,NA,TRBJ1-4,TRBD1,TGTGCCAGCAGTCCAGGGGGCGGACGAAAACTGTTTTTT,CASSPGGGRKLFF
TRBV28,NA,TRBJ1-3,NA,TGTGCCAGTCGTACAGGGTCCCGGCTAAACACCATATATTTT,CASRTGSRLNTIYF
TRBV28,NA,TRBJ2-5,NA,TGTGCCAGCAGTAGCCCCGACCCGAGAGGTGAGACCCAGTACTTC,CASSSPDPRGETQYF
TRBV7-3,NA,TRBJ2-7,NA,TGTGCCAGCAGCCCGACGGGACTCCTCTACGAGCAGTACTTC,CASSPTGLLYEQYF
TRBV6-4,NA,TRBJ2-3,TRBD2,TGTGCCAGCACCCTCGACGCGGGAGGCACAGATACGCAGTATTTT,CASTLDAGGTDTQYF
TRBV7-8,few,TRBJ2-2,TRBD2,TGTGCCAGCAGTTCCGTACTAGCGGGACGCACCGGGGAGCTGTTTTTT,CASSSVLAGRTGELFF
TRBV19,NA,TRBJ1-2,TRBD1,TGTGCCAGTACCTTCTTACAGGGGAGCTACACCTTC,CASTFLQGSYTF
TRBV28,NA,TRBJ2-7,NA,TGTGCCAGCAGTTCTATGGTGGGAGTAAACTACGAGCAGTACTTC,CASSSMVGVNYEQYF
TRBV11-2,once,TRBJ1-1,TRBD1,TGTGCCAGCAGCTGGCACAAGACAGGGGAAGCTTTCTTT,CASSWHKTGEAFF
TRBV6-5,NA,TRBJ2-2,TRBD2,TGTGCCAGCAGTTACGGGCTGGCGGGAGAGGTCGGGGAGCTGTTTTTT,CASSYGLAGEVGELFF
TRBV29-1,NA,TRBJ2-3,TRBD2,TGCAGCGTTACTAGCGGGAGGGGGACAGATACGCAGTATTTT,CSVTSGRGTDTQYF
TRBV25-1,NA,TRBJ1-5,NA,TGTGCCAGCAGTGGAACCGGGGAAAATCAGCCCCAGCATTTT,CASSGTGENQPQHF
TRBV15,NA,TRBJ1-4,TRBD1,TGTGCCACCAGCCGAGACAGGGGGCAAGAAAAACTGTTTTTT,CATSRDRGQEKLFF
TRBV7-2,NA,TRBJ2-7,NA,TGTGCCAGCAGCCCCTTTGTTGCGGGGCTAGCCTACGAGCAGTACTTC,CASSPFVAGLAYEQYF